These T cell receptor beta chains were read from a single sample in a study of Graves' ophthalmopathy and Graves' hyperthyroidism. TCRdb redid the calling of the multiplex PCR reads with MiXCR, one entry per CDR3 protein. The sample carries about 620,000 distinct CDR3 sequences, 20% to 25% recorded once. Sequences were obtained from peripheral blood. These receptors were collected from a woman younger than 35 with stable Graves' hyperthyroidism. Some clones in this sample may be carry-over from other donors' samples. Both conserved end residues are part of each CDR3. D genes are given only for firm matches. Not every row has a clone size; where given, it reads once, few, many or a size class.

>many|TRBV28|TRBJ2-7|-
TGTGCCAGCATGGACCACACCTACGAGCAGTACTTC
CASMDHTYEQYF
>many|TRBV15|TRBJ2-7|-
TGTGCCACCAGCCCGACCCCGACAGACTACTACGAGCAGTACTTC
CATSPTPTDYYEQYF
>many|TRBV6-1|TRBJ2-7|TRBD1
TGTGCCAGCAGTGAAGCCGGGGACAGGAGATATTACGAGCAGTACTTC
CASSEAGDRRYYEQYF
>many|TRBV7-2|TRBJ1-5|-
TGTGCCAGCAGCTTAAGGGGACTTAACAATCAGCCCCAGCATTTT
CASSLRGLNNQPQHF
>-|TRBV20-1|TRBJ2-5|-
TGCAGTGCTACGCGACTGATTCAAGAGACCCAGTACTTC
CSATRLIQETQYF
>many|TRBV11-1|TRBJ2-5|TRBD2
TGTGCCAGCAGCTTAGGCCAGGGTCGTTATAGCGGGAGGCACCAAGAGACCCAGTACTTC
CASSLGQGRYSGRHQETQYF
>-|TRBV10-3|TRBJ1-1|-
TGTGCCATCAGTTCGGGCGCTGAAGCTTTCTTT
CAISSGAEAFF
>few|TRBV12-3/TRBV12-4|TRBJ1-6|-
TGTGCCAGCAGTCCCACGGGGGGGGCCCACATAAATTCACCCCTCCACTTT
CASSPTGGAHINSPLHF
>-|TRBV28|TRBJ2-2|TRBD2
TGTGCCAGCAGTTGGTTAGCGGGGGGCGCCGGGGAGCTGTTTTTT
CASSWLAGGAGELFF
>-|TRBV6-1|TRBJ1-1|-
TGTGCCAGCAGGGGGACACTGGCTGAAGCTTTCTTT
CASRGTLAEAFF
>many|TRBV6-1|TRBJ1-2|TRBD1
TGTGCCAGCAGTGAAATACTGGAGAGGACAGGCGGTACGAACTATGGCTACACCTTC
CASSEILERTGGTNYGYTF
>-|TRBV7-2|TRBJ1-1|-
TGTGCCAGCAGCCGACCCCGAGGGGGGAACACTGAAGCTTTCTTT
CASSRPRGGNTEAFF
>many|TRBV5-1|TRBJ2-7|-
TGCGCCAGCAGCCAGATCCCCGGGACACCACATTACGAGCAGTACTTC
CASSQIPGTPHYEQYF
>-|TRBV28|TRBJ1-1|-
TGTGCCAGCAGTCCCCCCTGGGGGGGGGGAACTGAAGCTTTCTTT
CASSPPWGGGTEAFF
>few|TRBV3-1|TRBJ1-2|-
TGTGCCAGCAGCCAAGAGGTCAGCAACTATGGCTACACCTTC
CASSQEVSNYGYTF
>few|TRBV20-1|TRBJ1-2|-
TGCAGTGCCGATCACTCTTACTCCCGGGACCAGCCCTATGGCTACACCTTC
CSADHSYSRDQPYGYTF
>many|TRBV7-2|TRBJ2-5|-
TGTGCCAGCAGCTTAGGGGGGGGGGCGAAGACCCAGTACTTC
CASSLGGGAKTQYF
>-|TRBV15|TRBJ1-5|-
TGTGCCACCAGCAGAGACCCCAGGTATGGGCGACCCCAGCATTTT
CATSRDPRYGRPQHF
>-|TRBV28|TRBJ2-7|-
TGTGCCAGCAGAGTAGGGGGGAGAGGCTACGAGCAGTACTTC
CASRVGGRGYEQYF
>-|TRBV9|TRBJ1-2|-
TGTGCCAGCAGCGTAGGAGGTTTCGGCTACACCTTC
CASSVGGFGYTF
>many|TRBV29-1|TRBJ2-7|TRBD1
TGCAGCGCCGCGGGACAGGGCGACAGGGGGGGATACGAGCAGTACTTC
CSAAGQGDRGGYEQYF
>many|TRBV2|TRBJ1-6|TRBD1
TGTGCCAGCGGGACGTCGGGACAGAGAAATTCACCCCTCCACTTT
CASGTSGQRNSPLHF
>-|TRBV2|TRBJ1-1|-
TGTGCCAGCAGTACAGGGATTGTCATGAACACTGAAGCTTTCTTT
CASSTGIVMNTEAFF
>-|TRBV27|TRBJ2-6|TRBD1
TGTGCTAGCAGTTTGCTGCGGACAGGGGTTGCTGGGGCCAACGTCCTGAGTTTC
CASSLLRTGVAGANVLSF
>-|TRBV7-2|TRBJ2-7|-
TGTGCCAGCAGCTTAGAGCTAGGGTACTCCTACGAGCAGTACTTC
CASSLELGYSYEQYF
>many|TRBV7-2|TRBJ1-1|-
TGTGCCAGCAGCTTCTCTCGGAGACCGAACACTGAAGCTTTCTTT
CASSFSRRPNTEAFF
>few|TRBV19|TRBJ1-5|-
TGTGCCAGTAGTTCCGTGGTGGAGTACAATCAGCCCCAGCATTTT
CASSSVVEYNQPQHF
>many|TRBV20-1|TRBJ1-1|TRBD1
TGCAGTGCTCGACGACCGGGACAGGGTAGCGATGAAGCTTTCTTT
CSARRPGQGSDEAFF
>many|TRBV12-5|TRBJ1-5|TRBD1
TGTGCTAGTGGTTTGGTGGTCCGCCAGACAGGGATGGATAATCAGCCCCAGCATTTT
CASGLVVRQTGMDNQPQHF
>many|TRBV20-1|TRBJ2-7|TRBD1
TGCAGTGCCCCCCGGACAGGCGCCCTCTCCTACGAGCAGTACTTC
CSAPRTGALSYEQYF
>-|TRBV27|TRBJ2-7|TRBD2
TGTGCCAGCAGCCTTAACTTCGCGCGGGGGGGGAAAGGAGGCGAGCAGTACTTC
CASSLNFARGGKGGEQYF
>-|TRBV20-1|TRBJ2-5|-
TGCAGTGCTATTCACCGGGACCTCAAAGAGACCCAGTACTTC
CSAIHRDLKETQYF
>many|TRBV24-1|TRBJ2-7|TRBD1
TGTGCCACCGGAGGGACAGGGGGCTACGAGCAGTACTTC
CATGGTGGYEQYF
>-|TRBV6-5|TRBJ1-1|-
TGTGCCAGCAGTTACTGGGGTGGGGCTGAAGCTTTCTTT
CASSYWGGAEAFF
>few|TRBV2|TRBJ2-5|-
TGTGCTAGCAGTGTTAGGACTACTAAAGAGACCCAGTACTTC
CASSVRTTKETQYF
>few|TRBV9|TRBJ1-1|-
TGTGCCAGCAGCGTAGAAGTTGGAACCACTGAAGCTTTCTTT
CASSVEVGTTEAFF
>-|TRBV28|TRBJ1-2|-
TGTGCCACCGAAAGCCCCCAGGGCTTTGGCTACACCTTC
CATESPQGFGYTF
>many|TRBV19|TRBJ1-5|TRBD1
TGTGCCAGTAGGGAGGACAGGGTTCGCAATCAGCCCCAGCATTTT
CASREDRVRNQPQHF
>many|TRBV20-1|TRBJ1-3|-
TGCAGTGCCCTTGGACACGCTGGAAACACCATATATTTT
CSALGHAGNTIYF
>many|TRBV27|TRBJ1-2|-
TGTGCCAGTTGGACCGGGTCCGCTAACTATGGCTACACCTTC
CASWTGSANYGYTF
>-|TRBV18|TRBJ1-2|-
TGTGCCATCTCCCCTGACAGGAACTCAATCTATGGCTACACCTTC
CAISPDRNSIYGYTF